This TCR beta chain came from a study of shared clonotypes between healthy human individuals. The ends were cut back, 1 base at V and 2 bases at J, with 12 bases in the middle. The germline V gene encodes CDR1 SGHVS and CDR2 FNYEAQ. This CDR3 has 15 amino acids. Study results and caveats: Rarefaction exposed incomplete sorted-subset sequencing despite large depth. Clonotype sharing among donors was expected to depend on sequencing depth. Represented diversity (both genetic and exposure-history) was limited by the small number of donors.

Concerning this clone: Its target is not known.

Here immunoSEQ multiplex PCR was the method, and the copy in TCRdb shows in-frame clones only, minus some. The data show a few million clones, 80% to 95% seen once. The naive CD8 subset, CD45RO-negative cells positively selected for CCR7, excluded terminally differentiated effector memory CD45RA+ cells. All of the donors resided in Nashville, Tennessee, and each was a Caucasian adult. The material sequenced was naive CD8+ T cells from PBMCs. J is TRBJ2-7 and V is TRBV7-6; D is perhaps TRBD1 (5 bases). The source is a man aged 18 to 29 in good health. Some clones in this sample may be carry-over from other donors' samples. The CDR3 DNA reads TGTGCCAGCAGCTTAGGGGGCGGCAGAACCTACGAGCAGTACTTC. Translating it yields CASSLGGGRTYEQYF. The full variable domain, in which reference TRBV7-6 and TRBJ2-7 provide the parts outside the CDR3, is GAGVSQSPRYKVTKRGQDVALRCDPISGHVSLYWYRQALGQGPEFLTYFNYEAQQDKSGLPNDRFSAERPEGSISTLTIQRTEQRDSAMYRCASSLGGGRTYEQYFGPGTRLTVT.